The clone carrying this T cell receptor beta chain was recorded a few times. The source of the sample is a study of OX40 agonist ivuxolimab in advanced cancers. Overall study context: Every 2 weeks, patients received ivuxolimab intravenously, dosed at 0.01 to 10 mg/kg. There were three patients with partial responses, one having hepatocellular carcinoma and two cutaneous melanoma.

Sequenced by immunoSEQ multiplex PCR; TCRdb stores in-frame clones only, minus some. Among approximately 84,000 clones listed, approximately 94% were seen once. The CDR3 is made up of 13 amino acids. The V gene's germline CDR1 is MNHNY and CDR2 SVGAGI (reference sequence). Trimming removed 0 bases at V and 5 bases at J, with 7 bases between. The V call is TRBV6-6, the J call TRBJ1-1, with no clear D. Sequences were derived from CD4+ or CD8+ T cells sorted from blood, sampled in a trial of the OX40 agonist ivuxolimab. The receptor's source is an adult with an advanced solid tumor such as melanoma, head and neck, liver or kidney cancer. The CDR3 DNA sequence: TGTGCCAGCAGTTACTCGGTGCAGACTGAAGCTTTCTTT. Residues: CASSYSVQTEAFF.